The source of this TCR beta chain is a study of T-cell reconstitution after alpha-beta-depleted transplantation in children. The CDR3 covers 13 residues. Germline assignment: CDR1 SGDLS and CDR2 YYNGEE. The germline V and J ends were trimmed by 0 bases and 4 bases, with 5 bases remaining between them. In its sample, this clonotype was seen many times. Preparation of the TCRbeta library involved a method that used unique molecular identifiers. In TCRdb, the PCR reads were re-called with MiXCR into one record per CDR3 protein. Of roughly 500,000 distinct CDR3 sequences listed, around 13% are singletons.

The V call is TRBV9, the J call TRBJ2-1; D gene unclear. This sequence was found in a human donor who donated a stem cell graft to a child with combined immunodeficiency. Specimen: PBMCs from the stem cell graft donor, collected from the stem cell graft. The CDR3 DNA is TGTGCCAGCAGCGTAGCGGTGTACAATGAGCAGTTCTTC. Amino acids: CASSVAVYNEQFF.